This is a list of T cell receptor beta chains from one sample in a study of PD-1 blockade in classical Hodgkin lymphoma. Clones were read by immunoSEQ multiplex PCR, and TCRdb kept only the in-frame ones, dropping some. The sample yields 20,000 to 25,000 clones, 81% seen once. Material: peripheral blood mononuclear cells (PBMCs), obtained before the second cycle of nivolumab. The receptors here all came from a human donor with classical Hodgkin lymphoma. Each CDR3 is given with its conserved first and last residue. Fields, in order: clone size, D gene, V gene, J gene, CDR3 protein, CDR3 DNA. The D gene is left open where the match is weak. Not every row has a clone size; where given, it reads once, few, many or a size class.

size: few
D: NA
V: TRBV5-1
J: TRBJ1-2
CDR3: CASSEGMGGYTF
DNA: TGCGCCAGTTCCGAGGGTATGGGGGGCTACACCTTC

size: NA
D: NA
V: TRBV2
J: TRBJ2-7
CDR3: CASSPRTTHSYEQYF
DNA: TGTGCCAGCAGTCCGAGGACTACACACTCCTACGAGCAGTACTTC

size: once
D: TRBD1
V: TRBV29-1
J: TRBJ1-1
CDR3: CSGTGTGVNTEAFF
DNA: TGCAGCGGAACCGGGACAGGGGTCAACACTGAAGCTTTCTTT

size: NA
D: NA
V: TRBV14
J: TRBJ2-1
CDR3: CASSATTGYNEQFF
DNA: TGTGCCAGCAGCGCGACGACTGGATACAATGAGCAGTTCTTC

size: NA
D: NA
V: TRBV7-9
J: TRBJ1-4
CDR3: CASSALGGASATNEKLFF
DNA: TGTGCCAGCAGCGCCCTGGGGGGGGCCAGCGCAACTAATGAAAAACTGTTTTTT

size: NA
D: TRBD1
V: TRBV7-8
J: TRBJ2-5
CDR3: CASSLVASGGAETQYF
DNA: TGTGCCAGCAGCTTAGTGGCGTCAGGGGGCGCAGAGACCCAGTACTTC

size: NA
D: NA
V: TRBV15
J: TRBJ1-4
CDR3: CATSRAPYNEKLFF
DNA: TGTGCCACCAGCAGAGCACCTTATAATGAAAAACTGTTTTTT

size: NA
D: NA
V: TRBV28
J: TRBJ2-7
CDR3: CASRLRMTGTLYEQYF
DNA: TGTGCCAGCAGGCTCCGTATGACGGGGACTCTCTACGAGCAGTACTTC

size: NA
D: TRBD1
V: TRBV13
J: TRBJ1-4
CDR3: CASSRRQGAYEKLFF
DNA: TGTGCCAGCAGCCGACGACAGGGAGCGTATGAAAAACTGTTTTTT

size: NA
D: NA
V: TRBV4-1
J: TRBJ1-4
CDR3: CASSQEASYPNEKLFF
DNA: TGCGCCAGCAGCCAAGAAGCCAGCTATCCTAATGAAAAACTGTTTTTT

size: NA
D: NA
V: TRBV19
J: TRBJ1-1
CDR3: CASTPTAIMNTEAFF
DNA: TGTGCCAGTACACCGACAGCCATCATGAACACTGAAGCTTTCTTT

size: NA
D: TRBD1
V: TRBV7-3
J: TRBJ1-4
CDR3: CASSFFDGRTGATNEKLFF
DNA: TGTGCCAGCAGCTTTTTTGATGGGAGGACAGGGGCAACTAATGAAAAACTGTTTTTT

size: NA
D: NA
V: TRBV9
J: TRBJ2-5
CDR3: CASSRSSGSGRQETQYF
DNA: TGTGCCAGCAGCCGCTCGTCCGGTAGCGGAAGACAAGAGACCCAGTACTTC

size: NA
D: NA
V: TRBV19
J: TRBJ1-1
CDR3: CASSLGIWGNTEAFF
DNA: TGTGCCAGTAGTCTAGGGATTTGGGGGAACACTGAAGCTTTCTTT